The clone carrying this T cell receptor beta chain was found many times. Looked up from germline, CDR1 is SGHAT and CDR2 is FQNNGV. This CDR3 is 13 amino acids long. V lost 5 bases and J lost 4; bases outside the gene matches: 3. The data originate from a study of T cells in Graves' hyperthyroidism and ophthalmopathy. RNA transcripts served as the template for amplifying TCR beta CDR3 regions. First-round RT-PCR with HTBI primers amplified the TCR CDR3 region. TCRdb reprocessed the multiplex PCR reads with MiXCR, giving one entry per CDR3 protein. The data hold hundreds of thousands of distinct CDR3 sequences, with approximately 36% observed a single time.

This clonotype was obtained from a woman aged 40 to 50 with Graves' hyperthyroidism. V usage is TRBV11-2 and J usage is TRBJ2-5; 8 positions match TRBD1. The material sequenced was blood. The CDR3 sequence is CASSLGQGETQYF. As DNA, the CDR3 is TGTGCCAGCAGCCTTGGACAGGGAGAGACCCAGTACTTC. The variable domain in full, completed from reference TRBV11-2 and TRBJ2-5, reads EAGVAQSPRYKIIEKRQSVAFWCNPISGHATLYWYQQILGQGPKLLIQFQNNGVVDDSQLPKDRFSAERLKGVDSTLKIQPAKLEDSAVYLCASSLGQGETQYFGPGTRLLVL.